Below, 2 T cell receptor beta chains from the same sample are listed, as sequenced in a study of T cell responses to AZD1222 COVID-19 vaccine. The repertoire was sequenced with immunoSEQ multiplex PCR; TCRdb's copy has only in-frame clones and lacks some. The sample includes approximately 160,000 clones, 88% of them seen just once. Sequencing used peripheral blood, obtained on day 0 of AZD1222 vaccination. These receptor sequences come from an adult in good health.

This chain's CDR3 is CASSQTRVDGELFF. DNA for the CDR3: TGCGCCAGCAGCCAAACGCGGGTTGACGGGGAGCTGTTTTTT. V and J are TRBV4-3 and TRBJ2-2; TRBD2 might be the D (5 bases). The V gene lost 2 bases and the J gene lost 7 bases, with 11 bases spanning the gap. The CDR3 consists of 14 residues. CDR1 and CDR2 (germline): LGHNA, YSLEER.

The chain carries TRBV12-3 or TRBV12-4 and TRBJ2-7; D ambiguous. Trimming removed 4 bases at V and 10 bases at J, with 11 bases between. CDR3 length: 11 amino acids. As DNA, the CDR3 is TGTGCCAGCAGTTCCGTACTAAGACAGTACTTC. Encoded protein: CASSSVLRQYF.